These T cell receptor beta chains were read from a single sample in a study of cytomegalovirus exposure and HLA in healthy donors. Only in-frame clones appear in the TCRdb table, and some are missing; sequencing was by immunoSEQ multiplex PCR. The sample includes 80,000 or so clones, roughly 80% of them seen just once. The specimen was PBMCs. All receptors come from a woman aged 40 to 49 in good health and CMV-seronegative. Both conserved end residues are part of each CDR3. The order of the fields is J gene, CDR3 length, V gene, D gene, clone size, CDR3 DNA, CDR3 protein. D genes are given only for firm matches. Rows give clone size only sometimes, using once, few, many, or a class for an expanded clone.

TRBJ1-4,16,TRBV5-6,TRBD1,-,TGTGCCAGCAGCAAGCAGGGGGTCACAACTAATGAAAAACTGTTTTTT,CASSKQGVTTNEKLFF
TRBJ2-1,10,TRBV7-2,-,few,TGTGCCAGCAAGCACAATGAGCAGTTCTTC,CASKHNEQFF
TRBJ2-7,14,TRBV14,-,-,TGTGCCAGCAGCCTGTATCGGGGTGACTACGAGCAGTACTTC,CASSLYRGDYEQYF
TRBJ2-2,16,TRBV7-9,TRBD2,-,TGTGCCAGCAACTCCCTAGCGGGAGTCGCCACCGGGGAGCTGTTTTTT,CASNSLAGVATGELFF
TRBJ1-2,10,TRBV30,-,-,TGTGCCCTTCGGAGGGGTGGCTACACCTTC,CALRRGGYTF
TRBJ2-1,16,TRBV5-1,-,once,TGCGCCAGCAGGTTGAGATCCGGACCGGAGGGCAATGAGCAGTTCTTC,CASRLRSGPEGNEQFF
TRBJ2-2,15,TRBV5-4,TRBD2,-,TGTGCCAGCACCCTGAGAGCGGGAGATATCGGGGAGCTGTTTTTT,CASTLRAGDIGELFF
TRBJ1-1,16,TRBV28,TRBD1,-,TGTGCCAGCAGTGATCGGGACAGGGGGCTAGGTACTGAAGCTTTCTTT,CASSDRDRGLGTEAFF
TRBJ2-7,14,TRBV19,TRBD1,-,TGTGCCAGTGCGAGTGGGACAGGGGAAAGCGAGCAGTACTTC,CASASGTGESEQYF
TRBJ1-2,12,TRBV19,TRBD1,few,TGTGCCAGTACTACGACAGGGTTTGGCTACACCTTC,CASTTTGFGYTF
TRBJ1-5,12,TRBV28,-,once,TGTGCCAGCCATTACAGGGATCAGCCCCAGCATTTT,CASHYRDQPQHF
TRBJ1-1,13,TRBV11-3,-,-,TGTGCCAGCAGCCCCCAGGGGAACACTGAAGCTTTCTTT,CASSPQGNTEAFF
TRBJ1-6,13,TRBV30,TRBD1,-,TGTGCCTGGAGAGACAGGGTAAACTCACCCCTCCACTTT,CAWRDRVNSPLHF
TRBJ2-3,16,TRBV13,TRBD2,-,TGTGCCAGCAGCATATTAGCGGGGGGGCCACCCGATACGCAGTATTTT,CASSILAGGPPDTQYF
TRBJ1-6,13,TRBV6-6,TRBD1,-,TGTGCCAGCAGTTACCCGGACAGGGAATCCCTCCACTTT,CASSYPDRESLHF
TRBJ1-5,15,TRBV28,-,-,TGTGCCAGCAGTCTACAAGGGACAAGGCATCAGCCCCAGCATTTT,CASSLQGTRHQPQHF
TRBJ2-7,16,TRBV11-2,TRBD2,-,TGTGCCAGCAGCTTAGAGGCTAGCGGGTCGTTTTACGAGCAGTACTTC,CASSLEASGSFYEQYF
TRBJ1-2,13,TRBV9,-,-,TGTGCCAGCAGCGTAGTCGGGGAGTATGGCTACACCTTC,CASSVVGEYGYTF
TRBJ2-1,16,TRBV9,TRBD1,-,TGTGCCAGCAGCGTAGGGGTGGGACAGGGATACAATGAGCAGTTCTTC,CASSVGVGQGYNEQFF
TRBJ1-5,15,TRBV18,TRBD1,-,TGTGCCAGCTCAGCGCAGGGGGAGGGCAATCAGCCCCAGCATTTT,CASSAQGEGNQPQHF
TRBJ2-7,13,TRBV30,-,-,TGTGCCTGGAGCTCGGACAGTTATGGCGAGCAGTACTTC,CAWSSDSYGEQYF
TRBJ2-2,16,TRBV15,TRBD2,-,TGTGCCACCAGCAGAGTACTAGCGGGAGGAACCGGGGAGCTGTTTTTT,CATSRVLAGGTGELFF
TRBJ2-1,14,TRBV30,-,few,TGTGCCTGGAGTGCGGGGGTCTCCTACAATGAGCAGTTCTTC,CAWSAGVSYNEQFF
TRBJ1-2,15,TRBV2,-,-,TGTGCCAGCAGTGATCGGGCGGGGGCTAACTATGGCTACACCTTC,CASSDRAGANYGYTF
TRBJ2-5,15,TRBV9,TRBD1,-,TGTGCCAGCAGCGGACATGGGACAGGCCAAGAGACCCAGTACTTC,CASSGHGTGQETQYF
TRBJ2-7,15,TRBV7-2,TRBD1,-,TGTGCCAGCAGCCGACAGGGGGGGGGCTCCTACGAGCAGTACTTC,CASSRQGGGSYEQYF
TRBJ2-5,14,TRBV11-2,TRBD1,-,TGTGCCAGCAGCCCAGGGGACAGCCTAGGGACCCAGTACTTC,CASSPGDSLGTQYF
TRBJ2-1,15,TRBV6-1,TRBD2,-,TGTGCCAGCAGTGAAGCTAGCGGGGGGGCCAATGAGCAGTTCTTC,CASSEASGGANEQFF
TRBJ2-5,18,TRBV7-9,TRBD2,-,TGTGCCAGCAGCTTAGGCAGCGGGAGATCCTCGTACCAAGAGACCCAGTACTTC,CASSLGSGRSSYQETQYF
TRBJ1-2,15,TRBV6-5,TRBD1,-,TGTGCCAGCAGTGTTACCGGGACAGGGCTCTATGGCTACACCTTC,CASSVTGTGLYGYTF
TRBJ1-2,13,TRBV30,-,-,TGTGCCTGGAGTGTACTCTCGGGCTATGGCTACACCTTC,CAWSVLSGYGYTF
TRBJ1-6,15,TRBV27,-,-,TGTGCCAGCAGTTTGGTTCAGGGTGGTAATTCACCCCTCCACTTT,CASSLVQGGNSPLHF
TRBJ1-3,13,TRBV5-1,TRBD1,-,TGCGCCAGCAGCATGGGACAGGGGGACACCATATATTTT,CASSMGQGDTIYF
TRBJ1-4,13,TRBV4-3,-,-,TGCGCCAGCAGCCAAGGGCTGCATGAAAAACTGTTTTTT,CASSQGLHEKLFF
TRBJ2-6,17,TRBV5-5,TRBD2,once,TGTGCCAGCAGCTTACGGGGGGGCCTCTTTGGGGCCAACGTCCTGACTTTC,CASSLRGGLFGANVLTF
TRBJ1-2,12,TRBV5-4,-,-,TGTGCCCATGGTATTAAAGGGGTCGGCTACACCTTC,CAHGIKGVGYTF
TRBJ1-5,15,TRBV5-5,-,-,TGTGCCAGCAGCTTGGGACAGGCCGATAATCAGCCCCAGCATTTT,CASSLGQADNQPQHF
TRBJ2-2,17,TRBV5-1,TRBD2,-,TGCGCCAGCAGCACCTCCCCTAGCGGGGGGGCCACCGGGGAGCTGTTTTTT,CASSTSPSGGATGELFF
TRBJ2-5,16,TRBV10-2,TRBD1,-,TGCGCCAGCAGAGAGGGACAGGGGGCGAGTAAAGAGACCCAGTACTTC,CASREGQGASKETQYF
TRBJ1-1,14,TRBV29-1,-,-,TGCAGCGTTGAGCCCGGGGAAATGAACACTGAAGCTTTCTTT,CSVEPGEMNTEAFF
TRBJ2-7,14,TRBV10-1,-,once,TGCGCCAGCAGTGAGGGGACATCGGGCGGCGAGCAGTACTTC,CASSEGTSGGEQYF
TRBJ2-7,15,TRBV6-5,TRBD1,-,TGTGCCAGCAGTTACTGGGGACAGGGAAGCTACGAGCAGTACTTC,CASSYWGQGSYEQYF
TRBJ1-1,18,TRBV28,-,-,TGTGCCAGCAGTTTACGAGGGGGGGCCATTGAGCTGAACACTGAAGCTTTCTTT,CASSLRGGAIELNTEAFF
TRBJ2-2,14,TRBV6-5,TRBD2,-,TGTGCCAGCAGACGGGGGGGCGCATCGGGGGAGCTGTTTTTT,CASRRGGASGELFF
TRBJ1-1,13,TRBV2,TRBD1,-,TGTGCCAGCAGACTCACAGGGGATCCTGAAGCTTTCTTT,CASRLTGDPEAFF
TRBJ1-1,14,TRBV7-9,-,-,TGTGCCAGCAGCTTACGGGGAGACAACACTGAAGCTTTCTTT,CASSLRGDNTEAFF
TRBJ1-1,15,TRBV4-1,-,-,TGCGCCAGCAGCCAACTGACCGGGACTTTGGGAGTAGCTTTCTTT,CASSQLTGTLGVAFF
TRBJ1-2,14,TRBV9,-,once,TGTGCCAGCAGCGTAAGTGGGGGGATCTATGGCTACACCTTC,CASSVSGGIYGYTF
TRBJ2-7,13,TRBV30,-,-,TGTGCGGTAACTGGGGACAACTCCTACGAGCAGTACTTC,CAVTGDNSYEQYF